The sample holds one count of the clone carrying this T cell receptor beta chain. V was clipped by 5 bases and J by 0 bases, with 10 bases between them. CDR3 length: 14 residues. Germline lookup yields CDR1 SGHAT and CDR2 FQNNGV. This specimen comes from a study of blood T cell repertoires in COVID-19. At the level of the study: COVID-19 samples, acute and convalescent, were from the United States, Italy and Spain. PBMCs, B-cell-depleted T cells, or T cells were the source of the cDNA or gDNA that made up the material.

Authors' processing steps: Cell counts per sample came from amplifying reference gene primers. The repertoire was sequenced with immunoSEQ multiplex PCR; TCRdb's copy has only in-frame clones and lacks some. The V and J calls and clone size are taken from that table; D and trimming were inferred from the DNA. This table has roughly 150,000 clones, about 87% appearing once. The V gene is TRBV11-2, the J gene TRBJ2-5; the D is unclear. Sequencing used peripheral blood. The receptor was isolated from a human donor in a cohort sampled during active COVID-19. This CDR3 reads CASSPGVYQETQYF. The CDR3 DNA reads TGTGCCAGCAGCCCCGGTGTTTACCAAGAGACCCAGTACTTC.